This T cell receptor beta chain originates from a study of cytomegalovirus exposure and HLA in healthy donors. The overall study: For the roughly 400 genotyped donors, roughly 80% fell within the Caucasian-associated ancestry cluster.

Researchers ran the PCR with 60 Vbeta and 13 Jbeta primers. TCRdb's table, derived via immunoSEQ multiplex PCR, lists solely in-frame clones and lacks some. The profile shows some 160,000 clones, over 60% of them singletons. Comment on this clone: Its antigen is not identified.

The CDR3 totals 22 residues. Whole-study results and caveats: Testing in vitro showed a few CMV-associated chains specific for CMV antigens.

This receptor was obtained from a woman in her thirties in good health and CMV-seronegative. The sequenced sample consisted of PBMCs. The chain couples TRBV1 to TRBJ1-5. TRBV1 is a documented pseudogene. The CDR3 DNA sequence: TGCACCAGCAGCCAACGGCCAGAAGCCTGCCTGGGCAGGACTCATAGCAATCAGCCCCAGCATTTT. Its protein is CTSSQRPEACLGRTHSNQPQHF.